A selection of T cell receptor beta chains follows, all from one sample in a study of OX40 agonist ivuxolimab in advanced cancers. Assay: immunoSEQ multiplex PCR; the TCRdb copy retains only in-frame clones and omits some. The data show some 20,000 clones, under 75% seen once. The sample was CD4+ or CD8+ T cells sorted from blood, taken in a trial of the OX40 agonist ivuxolimab. These receptors were taken from an adult with an advanced solid tumor such as melanoma, head and neck, liver or kidney cancer. Each CDR3 is given with its conserved first and last residue. Size is stated for part of the rows, as once, few or many counts, or as a class when the clone is expanded.

v_gene	j_gene	abundance	CDR3aa
TRBV27	TRBJ2-7	NA	CASSLGTSGTYEQYF
TRBV5-6	TRBJ2-7	NA	CASSSSLDEQYF
TRBV11-3	TRBJ2-2	once	CASSLTGRGAGELFF
TRBV19	TRBJ1-1	NA	CASNLNTEAFF
TRBV7-2	TRBJ2-2	NA	CASSFRGGELFF
TRBV4-2	TRBJ1-1	few	CASSPSSGTGAFF
TRBV2	TRBJ2-1	once	CASSAPGDSAYNEQFF
TRBV5-4	TRBJ2-7	NA	CASSLAQDSGGADEQYF
TRBV2	TRBJ2-5	NA	CASSERGQGQETQYF
TRBV6-1	TRBJ1-1	medium-sized	CASSFGAEAFF
TRBV9	TRBJ1-1	NA	CASSPVVFRTEAFF
TRBV7-7	TRBJ2-7	few	CASSPGTLLEQYF
TRBV11-2	TRBJ2-7	NA	CASSLGDSGYYEQYF
TRBV5-5	TRBJ2-7	once	CASSPDRNEQYF